Presented here are 5 T cell receptor beta chains from one specimen sequenced in a study of shared clonotypes between healthy human individuals. Terminally differentiated effector memory CD45RA+ cells were excluded from the naive CD8 cells, which were CD45RO-negative and positively selected for CCR7. The table came from immunoSEQ multiplex PCR; TCRdb's copy has only in-frame clones and leaves some out. The sample carries roughly 2.1 million clones, just over 90% recorded once. Sequences were obtained from naive CD8+ T cells from PBMCs. The receptors derive from a man between 18 and 35 years old in good health. Some clones in this sample may be carry-over from other donors' samples.

The chain has TRBV28 and TRBJ1-5; tentative D call: TRBD1 (6 bases). CDR3 size: 17 residues. Germline V gene sequence: CDR1 MDHEN, CDR2 SYDVKM. The V end lost 6 bases, the J end lost 4 bases, and 22 bases lay between the germline ends. The CDR3 sequence: CASSRRSWDTGNQPQHF. CDR3 nucleotide sequence: TGTGCCAGCAGCCGAAGATCCTGGGACACTGGTAATCAGCCCCAGCATTTT.

The genes are TRBV28 and TRBJ1-1; a possible D gene is TRBD1 (5 bases). The CDR3 sequence is 18 residues long. Germline lookup yields CDR1 MDHEN and CDR2 SYDVKM. Trimming removed 1 base at V and 1 base at J, with 19 bases between. CDR3 amino acids: CASSLSRDRTPENTEAFF. In nucleotides, the CDR3 is TGTGCCAGCAGTTTATCCCGGGACCGTACTCCTGAGAACACTGAAGCTTTCTTT.

The chain has TRBV19 and TRBJ2-1, with D possibly TRBD1 on 8 matching bases. This CDR3 has 15 amino acids. V was shortened by 4 bases and J by 6 bases, with 16 bases between the two germline ends. Per the germline V gene, CDR1 is LNHDA and CDR2 is SQIVND (reference sequence). The CDR3 spells CASSKDREGGNEQFF. The CDR3 nucleotides are TGTGCCAGTAGTAAGGACAGGGAGGGTGGCAATGAGCAGTTCTTC. Complete variable domain (other parts from reference TRBV19 and TRBJ2-1): DGGITQSPKYLFRKEGQNVTLSCEQNLNHDAMYWYRQDPGQGLRLIYYSQIVNDFQKGDIAEGYSVSREKKESFPLTVTSAQKNPTAFYLCASSKDREGGNEQFFGPGTRLTVL.

The chain joins TRBV4-2 to TRBJ2-7; D ambiguous. Deletions cut 3 bases from V and 0 bases from J, with 9 bases between. CDR3 length equals 14 residues. The germline gives CDR1 LGHNA, CDR2 YNFKEQ. In DNA form, the CDR3 reads TGTGCCAGCAGCCAGAGAGGCGTCTCCTACGAGCAGTACTTC. This gives the protein CASSQRGVSYEQYF.

The chain links TRBV25-1 to TRBJ1-2, with TRBD1 identical over 8 bases. V lost 1 base and J lost 3; bases outside the gene matches: 7. The CDR3 totals 16 residues. CDR1 is MGHDK and CDR2 is SYGVNS in the germline V gene. The CDR3 spells CASSEWRAGGHYGYTF. The CDR3 coding sequence is TGTGCCAGCAGTGAATGGAGGGCAGGGGGCCACTATGGCTACACCTTC.